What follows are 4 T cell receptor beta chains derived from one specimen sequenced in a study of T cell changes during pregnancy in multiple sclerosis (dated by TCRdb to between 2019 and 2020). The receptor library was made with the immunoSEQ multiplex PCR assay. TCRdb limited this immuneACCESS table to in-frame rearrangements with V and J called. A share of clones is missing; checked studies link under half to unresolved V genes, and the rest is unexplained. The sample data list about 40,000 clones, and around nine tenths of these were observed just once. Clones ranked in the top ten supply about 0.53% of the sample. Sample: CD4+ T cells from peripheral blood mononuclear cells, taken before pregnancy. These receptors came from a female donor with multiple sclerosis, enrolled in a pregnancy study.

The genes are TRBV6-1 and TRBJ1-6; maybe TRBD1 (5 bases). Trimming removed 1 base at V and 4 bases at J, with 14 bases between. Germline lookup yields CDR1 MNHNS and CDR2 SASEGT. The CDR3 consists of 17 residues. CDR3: CASSEVRQGLYNSPLHF. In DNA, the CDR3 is TGTGCCAGCAGTGAAGTTAGGCAGGGTCTTTATAATTCACCCCTCCACTTT.

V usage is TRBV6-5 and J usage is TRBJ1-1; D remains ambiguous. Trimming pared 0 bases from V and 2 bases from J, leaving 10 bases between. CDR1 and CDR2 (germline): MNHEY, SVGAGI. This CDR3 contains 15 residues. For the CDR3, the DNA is TGTGCCAGCAGTTACTCTTGGGCAGAAAACACTGAAGCTTTCTTT. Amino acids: CASSYSWAENTEAFF.

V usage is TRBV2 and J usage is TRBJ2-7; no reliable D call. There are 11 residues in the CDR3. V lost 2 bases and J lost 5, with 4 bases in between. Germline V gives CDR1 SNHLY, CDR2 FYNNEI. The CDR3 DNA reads TGTGCCAGCAGTGAATTTAACGAGCAGTACTTC. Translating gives CASSEFNEQYF.

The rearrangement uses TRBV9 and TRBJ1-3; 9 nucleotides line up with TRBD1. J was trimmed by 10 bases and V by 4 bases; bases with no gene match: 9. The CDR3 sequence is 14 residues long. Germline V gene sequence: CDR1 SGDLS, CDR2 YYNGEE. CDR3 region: CASSPGTGTLTIYF. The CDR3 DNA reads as TGTGCCAGCAGCCCCGGGACAGGGACATTAACCATATATTTT.